This TCR beta chain was observed in a study of cytomegalovirus exposure and HLA in healthy donors. General observations from the study: Researchers reportedly found TCR beta sequences accurately predicted most subjects' HLA-A and HLA-B alleles. The study assumed roughly uniform donor sequencing depth for presence/absence analyses. Later analysis associated a missense DCLRE1C variant with TCR beta V- and J-gene trimming. The study listed some 160 cytomegalovirus-associated TCR beta chains.

The study ran its PCR with 60 Vbeta and 13 Jbeta primers. Repertoires were generated with immunoSEQ multiplex PCR, while TCRdb's copy carries only in-frame clones and drops some. The sample lists under 150,000 clones, almost 80% occurring once. In its sample, this clone was seen a few times. Its antigen is currently unknown. The trim removed 6 bases at V and 8 bases at J, leaving 7 bases unmatched. CDR1 is MNHNS and CDR2 is SASEGT in the germline V gene. This CDR3 is built from 14 residues. The sequenced sample consisted of PBMCs. The source of this sequence is a man between 18 and 35 years old in good health and CMV-seronegative. V and J are TRBV6-1 and TRBJ1-4; 9 positions match TRBD1. CDR3 DNA: TGTGCCAGCAGCACAGGGGGCGCCGGGGAAAAACTGTTTTTT. Translation gives CASSTGGAGEKLFF.